The clone carrying this T cell receptor beta chain has just a few counts. TCRdb called the 5' RACE reads again in MiXCR, with one record for every CDR3 protein. This table has roughly 55,000 distinct CDR3 sequences, more than 12% appearing once. These data belong to a study of early T cells in non-severe SARS-CoV-2 infection. The junction had 8 bases not matched to a gene; V was cut back by 3 bases and J by 5 bases. The CDR3 extends over 15 amino acids. CDR1 and CDR2 (germline): LGHDT, YNNKEL (reference sequence). The chain has TRBV3-1 and TRBJ2-7; TRBD1 matches at 9 bases. The receptor was derived from an adult who was a healthcare worker with PCR-confirmed SARS-CoV-2 infection or an uninfected control (not recorded which). Sequences were derived from whole blood, sampled at baseline. The CDR3: CASSQDRGFTNEQYF. The CDR3 nucleotides read TGTGCCAGCAGCCAGGACAGGGGATTTACCAACGAGCAGTACTTC.